This is a list of T cell receptor beta chains from one sample in a study of blood T cell repertoires in COVID-19. The protocol was immunoSEQ multiplex PCR, while the TCRdb copy is restricted to in-frame clones and leaves out a portion. The sample lists some 150,000 clones; over 75% were seen once. The sample consisted of peripheral blood. These receptors were taken from a human donor in a cohort sampled during active COVID-19. Each CDR3 is given with its conserved first and last residue.

j_gene | v_gene | CDR3aa
TRBJ2-5 | TRBV7-3 | CASSLVLAGPQETQYF
TRBJ2-3 | TRBV28 | CASSSGDRGITDTQYF
TRBJ2-5 | TRBV21-1 | CASSKGGSGQGLIVRETQYF
TRBJ2-1 | TRBV5-4 | CASRPTSGSSYNEQFF
TRBJ2-3 | TRBV9 | CASSVGGGTYSTDTQYF
TRBJ2-5 | TRBV7-2 | CASSLDAGAETQYF
TRBJ2-1 | TRBV3-1/TRBV3-2 | CASSQDSGSDEQFF
TRBJ1-1 | TRBV28 | CASSWDSSSNTEAFF
TRBJ1-3 | TRBV5-6 | CASSFMVQAGNTIYF
TRBJ2-3 | TRBV5-1 | CASSLTSGSPPDTQYF
TRBJ2-7 | TRBV7-3 | CASSRSGRAFDEQYF
TRBJ2-5 | TRBV10-3 | CAISESKASGKETQYF
TRBJ1-6 | TRBV7-3 | CASSYNRGNSPLHF
TRBJ2-3 | TRBV6-6 | CASSWAGGADTQYF
TRBJ2-6 | TRBV6-2/TRBV6-3 | CASGQAGAGANVLTF
TRBJ2-1 | TRBV2 | CASSGGSGSNEQFF
TRBJ2-3 | TRBV4-3 | CASSSSGTGGTDTQYF
TRBJ2-3 | TRBV2 | CASSGTKGDTQYF
TRBJ2-1 | TRBV7-2 | CASSLYPPRPRNEQFF
TRBJ1-1 | TRBV28 | CASRGLTEAFF
TRBJ1-4 | TRBV5-1 | CASSLAGGVATNEKLFF
TRBJ2-1 | TRBV7-3 | CASRLAGGVYNEQFF